The 21 T cell receptor beta chains below come from one sample, sequenced in a study of graft-versus-host responses after intestinal transplantation. TCRdb's copy holds only in-frame clones and misses some; the assay was immunoSEQ multiplex PCR. Among 15,000 to 20,000 clones listed, roughly 87% were seen once. The starting material was PBMCs, obtained 14 days after transplant. The source of these receptors is a human patient who received an intestinal transplant, so some T cells may come from the graft donor.

The chain carries TRBV2 and TRBJ1-1, with TRBD1 matching 9 bases. The germline CDR1 and CDR2 sequences are SNHLY and FYNNEI. V gave up 5 bases and J gave up 5 bases; unmatched junction bases: 3. The CDR3 spans 13 residues. CDR3 loop: CASSNRGRTEAFF. The CDR3 nucleotides read TGTGCCAGCAGTAACAGGGGGCGGACTGAAGCTTTCTTT.

V usage is TRBV5-4 and J usage is TRBJ2-7; D remains unclear. V lost 0 bases, J lost 0 bases, and 4 bases lay in between. Germline V gene lookup returns CDR1 SGHNT and CDR2 YYREEE (reference sequence). The CDR3 totals 13 residues. Here the CDR3 reads CASSLDGSYEQYF. CDR3 DNA: TGTGCCAGCAGCTTGGACGGCTCCTACGAGCAGTACTTC.

This clone came up a few times. The genes are TRBV10-3 and TRBJ1-4; D is ambiguous. V gave up 7 bases and J gave up 0 bases, with 6 bases separating them. Germline CDR1 reads ENHRY; CDR2 reads SYGVKD. The CDR3 has 13 residues. CDR3 sequence: CAIKAATNEKLFF. In DNA, the CDR3 is TGTGCCATCAAAGCAGCAACTAATGAAAAACTGTTTTTT.

This clone was seen just once. The chain combines TRBV4-2 with TRBJ2-1; D may be TRBD2 (5 bases). The V end was cut by 1 base, the J end by 7 bases, with 17 bases between. Germline loops: CDR1 LGHNA, CDR2 YNFKEQ. The length of the CDR3 is 16 residues. As DNA, the CDR3 is TGTGCCAGCAGCCAAGGGGCGGGTACTACCTCTAATGAGCAGTTCTTC. It specifies CASSQGAGTTSNEQFF.

This sequence joins TRBV7-9 and TRBJ2-2; possibly TRBD1 or TRBD2 for D (5 bases each). Germline loops: CDR1 SEHNR, CDR2 FQNEAQ (reference sequence). V was pared by 5 bases and J by 7 bases, with 17 bases between. The CDR3 runs 15 residues. CDR3 in DNA: TGTGCCAGCAGCCTACCGGGACCTGGGGACGGGGAGCTGTTTTTT. Amino acid sequence: CASSLPGPGDGELFF. The full variable domain, with the rest looked up from reference TRBV7-9 and TRBJ2-2, is DTGVSQNPRHKITKRGQNVTFRCDPISEHNRLYWYRQTLGQGPEFLTYFQNEAQLEKSRLLSDRFSAERPKGSFSTLEIQRTEQGDSAMYLCASSLPGPGDGELFFGEGSRLTVL.

The rearrangement uses TRBV5-4 and TRBJ2-1, with D maybe TRBD2 (7 bases). The CDR3 totals 16 residues. Germline CDR1 reads SGHNT; CDR2 reads YYREEE (reference sequence). V lost 0 bases, J lost 2 bases, and 12 bases lay in between. The CDR3 nucleotides read TGTGCCAGCAGCTTGGCGCAGGGGAGGGCCTACAATGAGCAGTTCTTC. Its translation: CASSLAQGRAYNEQFF.

The rearrangement joins TRBV30 to TRBJ2-1; 9 bases are shared with TRBD2. Germline loops: CDR1 GTSNPN, CDR2 SVGIG (reference sequence). This CDR3 comprises 15 residues. V shed 3 bases and J 5 bases; nucleotides not matched to a gene: 8. CDR3 DNA: TGTGCCTGGAGCGACGGGACTAGCAGCGACAATGAGCAGTTCTTC. It is translated as CAWSDGTSSDNEQFF.

The J gene is TRBJ2-1, the V gene TRBV5-1; D is unresolved. This CDR3 has 14 residues. Trimming removed 0 bases from V and 5 bases from J, with 9 bases in between. CDR1 is SGHRS, CDR2 YFSETQ, per germline. This CDR3 is CASSLGGINNEQFF. The CDR3 DNA sequence: TGCGCCAGCAGCTTGGGGGGAATCAACAATGAGCAGTTCTTC.

The rearrangement uses TRBV6-1 and TRBJ2-1; 7 nucleotides match TRBD2. V lost 0 bases, J lost 4 bases, and 0 bases stayed unmatched. The CDR3 sequence is 14 residues long. Germline V lookup: CDR1 MNHNS, CDR2 SASEGT. The CDR3, as DNA: TGTGCCAGCAGTGAAGCGGGAGGGTACAATGAGCAGTTCTTC. Translating it yields CASSEAGGYNEQFF.

This chain joins TRBV5-3 and TRBJ1-2; 9 bases are shared with TRBD1. TRBV5-3 is recorded as an ORF, its role being uncertain. The CDR3 extends over 15 amino acids. Unmatched junction bases numbered 5, after V lost 0 bases and J lost 5 bases. This CDR3 is CARSLAGQGIYGYTF. The CDR3 DNA sequence: TGTGCCAGAAGCTTGGCAGGACAGGGGATATATGGCTACACCTTC.

The CDR3 bases are TGTGCCAGCAGCGTAGGGTCAGGGGGCATGAGCACAGATACGCAGTATTTT. Its translation: CASSVGSGGMSTDTQYF. This chain uses TRBV9 with TRBJ2-3; 8 bases are shared with TRBD1. The CDR3 is 17 amino acids. With 0 bases clipped from V and 0 bases from J, the junction kept 6 bases outside the gene matches. In germline, CDR1 is SGDLS, CDR2 YYNGEE.

V gene TRBV28 combines with J gene TRBJ2-7; TRBD2 aligns across 7 bases. The CDR3 runs to 14 residues. In germline, CDR1 is MDHEN, CDR2 SYDVKM. With 0 bases clipped from V and 4 bases from J, the junction kept 3 bases outside the gene matches. CDR3 sequence reads: CASSLWREQYEQYF. CDR3 DNA: TGTGCCAGCAGTTTATGGCGGGAGCAATACGAGCAGTACTTC.

V and J are TRBV4-1 and TRBJ2-7; the match to TRBD2 covers 9 bases. The CDR3 contains 15 residues. Per germline, CDR1 MGHRA and CDR2 YSYEKL. V gave up 4 bases and J gave up 4 bases; unmatched junction bases: 8. In DNA, the CDR3 is TGCGCCAGCAGCCCAATTACTAGCGGGCCTTACGAGCAGTACTTC. Its protein is CASSPITSGPYEQYF.

The chain employs TRBV7-2 and TRBJ1-2; D is undetermined. CDR1 and CDR2 (germline): SGHTA, FQGNSA. V was shortened by 1 base and J by 0 bases, with 9 bases between the two germline ends. CDR3 size: 15 residues. CDR3 in amino acids: CASSLVATTNYGYTF. DNA for the CDR3: TGTGCCAGCAGCTTAGTGGCTACTACTAACTATGGCTACACCTTC.

The chain couples TRBV4-1 to TRBJ2-3; TRBD1 might be the D (7 bases). V gave up 8 bases and J gave up 5 bases, with 14 bases separating them. Germline V lookup: CDR1 MGHRA, CDR2 YSYEKL. The CDR3 sequence is 13 residues long. DNA for the CDR3: TGCGCCAGCGCCCAGGGGGGTGGAGATACGCAGTATTTT. This translates into CASAQGGGDTQYF.

The chain is built from TRBV18 and TRBJ2-1; 14 nucleotides agree with TRBD2. The CDR3 loop spans 22 amino acids. V was pared by 1 base and J by 4 bases, with 18 bases of the junction left unmatched. Germline values: CDR1 KGHSH, CDR2 LQKENI. The CDR3 DNA follows: TGTGCCAGCTCACCACTGGGACTAGCGGGAGAGTATGCTCTTGGGAGTTACAATGAGCAGTTCTTC. Its protein product is CASSPLGLAGEYALGSYNEQFF.

J is TRBJ1-2 and V is TRBV20-1; D remains unclear. V shed 1 base and J shed 4 bases, with 4 bases lying between them. This CDR3 region has 11 residues. Germline V gene sequence: CDR1 DFQATT, CDR2 SNEGSKA (reference sequence). As DNA, the CDR3 is TGCAGTGCTAGAGGCAGCTATGGCTACACCTTC. Translated: CSARGSYGYTF.

The J gene is TRBJ2-7, the V gene TRBV2; TRBD2 is a possible D gene (6 bases). V lost 4 bases to trimming and J lost 0 bases, with 13 bases between them. The length of the CDR3 is 15 residues. Looked up from germline, CDR1 is SNHLY and CDR2 is FYNNEI. The CDR3 DNA follows: TGTGCCAGCAGTGTAGGGACTTCCCCCTCCTACGAGCAGTACTTC. It encodes CASSVGTSPSYEQYF. Looking up the rest from reference TRBV2 and TRBJ2-7 gives the full variable domain: EPEVTQTPSHQVTQMGQEVILRCVPISNHLYFYWYRQILGQKVEFLVSFYNNEISEKSEIFDDQFSVERPDGSNFTLKIRSTKLEDSAMYFCASSVGTSPSYEQYFGPGTRLTVT.

The V gene is TRBV9, the J gene TRBJ2-2; 9 bases match TRBD2. Germline V CDR1 and CDR2: SGDLS, YYNGEE. Trimming took 3 bases from V and 3 from J; bases not matched to a gene: 9. This CDR3 spans 17 amino acids. In DNA, the CDR3 is TGTGCCAGCAGCGACCCAGCGGGGGGACCGGACACCGGGGAGCTGTTTTTT. Translation: CASSDPAGGPDTGELFF.

The chain has TRBV4-1 and TRBJ2-3, with D uncertain. The germline V gene has CDR1 MGHRA and CDR2 YSYEKL. This CDR3 spans 13 amino acids. V was trimmed by 1 base and J by 5 bases, leaving 7 bases between them. For the CDR3, the DNA is TGCGCCAGCAGCCAAGCCTTGGGAGATACGCAGTATTTT. This codes for CASSQALGDTQYF.

This rearrangement joins TRBV4-2 to TRBJ2-1, with unresolved D. V was pared by 0 bases and J by 8 bases, with 17 bases between. The germline V gene has CDR1 LGHNA and CDR2 YNFKEQ. This CDR3 is built from 16 residues. The CDR3 bases are TGTGCCAGCAGCCAAGAGGAGACTCGATCATCCGATGAGCAGTTCTTC. It translates to CASSQEETRSSDEQFF.